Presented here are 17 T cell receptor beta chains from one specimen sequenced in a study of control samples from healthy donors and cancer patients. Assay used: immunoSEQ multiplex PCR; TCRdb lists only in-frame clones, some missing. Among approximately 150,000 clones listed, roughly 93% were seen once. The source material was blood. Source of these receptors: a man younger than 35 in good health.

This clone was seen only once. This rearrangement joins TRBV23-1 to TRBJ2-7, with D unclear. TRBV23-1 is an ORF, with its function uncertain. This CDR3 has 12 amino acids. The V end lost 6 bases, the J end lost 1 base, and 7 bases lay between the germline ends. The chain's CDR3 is CASSPLSYEQYF. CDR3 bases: TGCGCCAGCAGCCCTTTGTCCTACGAGCAGTACTTC.

For the CDR3, the DNA is TGTGCCAGCAGTTACGGGTCAGGTTACGAGCAGTACTTC. This encodes CASSYGSGYEQYF. This chain connects TRBV6-2 or TRBV6-3 to TRBJ2-7, with D unresolved. The CDR3 spans 13 residues. Germline-derived CDR1 and CDR2 are MNHEY and SVGEGT. Trimming removed 2 bases at V and 4 bases at J, with 9 bases between.

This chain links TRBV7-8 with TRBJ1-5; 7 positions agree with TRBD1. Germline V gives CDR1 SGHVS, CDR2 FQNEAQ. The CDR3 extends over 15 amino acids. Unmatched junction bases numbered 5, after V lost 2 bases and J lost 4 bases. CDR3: CASSLYGQANQPQHF. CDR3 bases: TGTGCCAGCAGCTTATATGGACAGGCAAATCAGCCCCAGCATTTT.

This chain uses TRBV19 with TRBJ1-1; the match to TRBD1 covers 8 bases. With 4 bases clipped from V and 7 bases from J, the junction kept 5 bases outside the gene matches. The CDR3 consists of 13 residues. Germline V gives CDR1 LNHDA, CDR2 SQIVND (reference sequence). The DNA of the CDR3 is TGTGCCAGTAGTAGACAGGGGCTGGGTGAAGCTTTCTTT. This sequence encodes CASSRQGLGEAFF.

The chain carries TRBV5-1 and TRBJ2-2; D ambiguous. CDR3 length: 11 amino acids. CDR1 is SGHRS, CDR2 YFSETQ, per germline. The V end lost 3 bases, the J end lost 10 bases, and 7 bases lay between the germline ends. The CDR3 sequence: CASSSNVELFF. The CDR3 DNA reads TGCGCCAGCAGCTCGAATGTGGAGCTGTTTTTT.

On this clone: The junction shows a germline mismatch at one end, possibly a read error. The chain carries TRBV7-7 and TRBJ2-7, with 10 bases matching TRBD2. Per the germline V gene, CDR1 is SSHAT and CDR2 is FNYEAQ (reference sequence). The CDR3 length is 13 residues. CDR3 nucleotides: TGTGCTAGCAGCTTCCGAGCGGGGGGGGAGCAGTACTTC. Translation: CASSFRAGGEQYF.

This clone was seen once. CDR3 nucleotides: TGCAGCGTTGAAGAGAGATTTGGACAGGGAACCTACGAGCAGTACTTC. Its protein product is CSVEERFGQGTYEQYF. The rearrangement joins TRBV29-1 to TRBJ2-7; 8 bases agree with TRBD1. The junction had 9 bases not matched to a gene; V was cut back by 0 bases and J by 2 bases. This CDR3 region has 16 residues. The germline CDR1 and CDR2 sequences are SQVTM and ANQGSEA.

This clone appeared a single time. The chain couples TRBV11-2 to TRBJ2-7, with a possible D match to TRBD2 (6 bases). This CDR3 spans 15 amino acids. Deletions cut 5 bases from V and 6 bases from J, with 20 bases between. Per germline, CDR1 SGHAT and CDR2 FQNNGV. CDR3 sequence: CASSPRGTALGEQYF. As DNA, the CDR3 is TGTGCCAGCAGCCCACGGGGGACGGCCTTGGGCGAGCAGTACTTC.

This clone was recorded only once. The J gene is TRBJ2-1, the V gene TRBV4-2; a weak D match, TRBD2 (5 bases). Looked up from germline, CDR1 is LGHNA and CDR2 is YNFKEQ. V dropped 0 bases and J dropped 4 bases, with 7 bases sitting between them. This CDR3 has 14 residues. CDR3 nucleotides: TGTGCCAGCAGCCAAGACGGGGTTTACAATGAGCAGTTCTTC. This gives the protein CASSQDGVYNEQFF.

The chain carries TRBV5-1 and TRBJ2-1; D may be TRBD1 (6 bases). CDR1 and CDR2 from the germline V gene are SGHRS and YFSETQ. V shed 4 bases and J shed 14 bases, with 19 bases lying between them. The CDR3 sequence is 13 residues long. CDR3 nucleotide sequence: TGCGCCAGCAGCGCCAACCCCCGGGACAACAAGTTCTTC. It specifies CASSANPRDNKFF.

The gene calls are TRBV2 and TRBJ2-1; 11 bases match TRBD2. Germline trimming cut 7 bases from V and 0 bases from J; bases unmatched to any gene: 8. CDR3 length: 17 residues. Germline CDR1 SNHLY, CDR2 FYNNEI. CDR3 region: CASIKGLAVFSYNEQFF. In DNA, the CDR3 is TGTGCCAGCATAAAGGGACTAGCGGTATTCTCCTACAATGAGCAGTTCTTC.

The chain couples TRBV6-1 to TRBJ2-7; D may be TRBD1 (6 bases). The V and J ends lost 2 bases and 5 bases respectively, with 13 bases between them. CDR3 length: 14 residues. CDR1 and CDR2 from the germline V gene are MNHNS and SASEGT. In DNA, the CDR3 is TGTGCCAGCAGTGAACAGGGGCAGGGTCACGAGCAGTACTTC. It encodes CASSEQGQGHEQYF.

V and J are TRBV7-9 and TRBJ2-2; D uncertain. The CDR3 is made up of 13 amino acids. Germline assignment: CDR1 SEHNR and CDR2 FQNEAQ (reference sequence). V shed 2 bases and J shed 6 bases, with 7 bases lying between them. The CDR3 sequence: CASSLPYAGELFF. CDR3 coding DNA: TGTGCCAGCAGCTTACCTTACGCCGGGGAGCTGTTTTTT. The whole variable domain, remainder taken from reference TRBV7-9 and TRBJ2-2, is DTGVSQNPRHKITKRGQNVTFRCDPISEHNRLYWYRQTLGQGPEFLTYFQNEAQLEKSRLLSDRFSAERPKGSFSTLEIQRTEQGDSAMYLCASSLPYAGELFFGEGSRLTVL.

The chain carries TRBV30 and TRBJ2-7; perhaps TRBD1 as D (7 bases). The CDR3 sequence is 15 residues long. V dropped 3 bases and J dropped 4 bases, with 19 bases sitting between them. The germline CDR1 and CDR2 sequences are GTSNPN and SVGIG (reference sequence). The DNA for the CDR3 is TGTGCCTGGAGCGTCCCAGGGGGACTGGGGTACGAGCAGTACTTC. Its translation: CAWSVPGGLGYEQYF.

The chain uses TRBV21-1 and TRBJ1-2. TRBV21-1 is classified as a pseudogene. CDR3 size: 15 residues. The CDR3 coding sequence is TGTGCCAGCAACCCCGTGAGGGGGGCTAACTATGGCTACACCTTC. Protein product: CASNPVRGANYGYTF.

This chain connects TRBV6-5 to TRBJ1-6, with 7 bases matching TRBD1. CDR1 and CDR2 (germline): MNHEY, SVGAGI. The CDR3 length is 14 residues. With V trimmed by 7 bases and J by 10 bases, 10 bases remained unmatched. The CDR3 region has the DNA TGTGCCAGCACCCCCCAGGGGGGCAGGTCACCCCTCCACTTT. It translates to CASTPQGGRSPLHF.

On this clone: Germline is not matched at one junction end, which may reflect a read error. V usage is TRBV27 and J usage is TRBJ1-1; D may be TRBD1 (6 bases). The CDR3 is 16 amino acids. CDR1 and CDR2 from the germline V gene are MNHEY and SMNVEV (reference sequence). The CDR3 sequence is CASTLRWDTMNTEAFF. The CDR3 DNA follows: TGTGCCAGCACTTTACGTTGGGACACCATGAACACTGAAGCTTTCTTT.